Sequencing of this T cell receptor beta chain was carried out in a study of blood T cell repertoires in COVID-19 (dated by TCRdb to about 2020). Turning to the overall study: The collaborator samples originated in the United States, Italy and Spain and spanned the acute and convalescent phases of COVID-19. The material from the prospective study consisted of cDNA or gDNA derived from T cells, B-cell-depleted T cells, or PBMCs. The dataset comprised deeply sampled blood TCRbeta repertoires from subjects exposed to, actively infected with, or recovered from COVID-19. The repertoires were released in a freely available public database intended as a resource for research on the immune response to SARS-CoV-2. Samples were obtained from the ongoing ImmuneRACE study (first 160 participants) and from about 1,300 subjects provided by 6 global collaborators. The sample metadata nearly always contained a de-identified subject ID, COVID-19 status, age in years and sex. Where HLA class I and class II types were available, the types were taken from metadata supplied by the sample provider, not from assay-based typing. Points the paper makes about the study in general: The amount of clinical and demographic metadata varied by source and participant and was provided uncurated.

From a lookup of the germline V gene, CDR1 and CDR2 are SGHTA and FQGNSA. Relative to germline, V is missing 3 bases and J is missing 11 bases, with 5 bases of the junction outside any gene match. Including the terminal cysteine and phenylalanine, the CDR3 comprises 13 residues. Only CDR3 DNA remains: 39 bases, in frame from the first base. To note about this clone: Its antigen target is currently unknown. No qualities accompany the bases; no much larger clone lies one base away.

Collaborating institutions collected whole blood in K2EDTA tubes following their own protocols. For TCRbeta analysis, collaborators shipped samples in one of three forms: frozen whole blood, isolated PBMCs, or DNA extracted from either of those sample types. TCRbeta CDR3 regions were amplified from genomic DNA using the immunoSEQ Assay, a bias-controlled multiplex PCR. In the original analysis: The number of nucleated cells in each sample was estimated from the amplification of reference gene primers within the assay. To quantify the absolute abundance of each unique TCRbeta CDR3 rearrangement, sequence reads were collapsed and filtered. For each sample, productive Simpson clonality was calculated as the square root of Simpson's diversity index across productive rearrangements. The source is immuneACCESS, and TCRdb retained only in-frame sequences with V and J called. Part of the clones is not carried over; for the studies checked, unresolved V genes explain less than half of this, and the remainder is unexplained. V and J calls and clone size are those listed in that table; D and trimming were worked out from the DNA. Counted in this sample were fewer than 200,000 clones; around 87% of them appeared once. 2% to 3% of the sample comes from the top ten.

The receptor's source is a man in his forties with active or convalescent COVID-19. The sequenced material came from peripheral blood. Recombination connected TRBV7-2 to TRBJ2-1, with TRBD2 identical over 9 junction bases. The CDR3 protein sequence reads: CASSFNLAGQQFF. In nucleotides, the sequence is TGTGCCAGCAGCTTCAACCTAGCGGGGCAGCAGTTCTTC. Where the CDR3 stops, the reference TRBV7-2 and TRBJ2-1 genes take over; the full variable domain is GAGVSQSPSNKVTEKGKDVELRCDPISGHTALYWYRQSLGQGLEFLIYFQGNSAPDKSGLPSDRFSAERTGGSVSTLTIQRTQQEDSAVYLCASSFNLAGQQFFGPGTRLTVL.